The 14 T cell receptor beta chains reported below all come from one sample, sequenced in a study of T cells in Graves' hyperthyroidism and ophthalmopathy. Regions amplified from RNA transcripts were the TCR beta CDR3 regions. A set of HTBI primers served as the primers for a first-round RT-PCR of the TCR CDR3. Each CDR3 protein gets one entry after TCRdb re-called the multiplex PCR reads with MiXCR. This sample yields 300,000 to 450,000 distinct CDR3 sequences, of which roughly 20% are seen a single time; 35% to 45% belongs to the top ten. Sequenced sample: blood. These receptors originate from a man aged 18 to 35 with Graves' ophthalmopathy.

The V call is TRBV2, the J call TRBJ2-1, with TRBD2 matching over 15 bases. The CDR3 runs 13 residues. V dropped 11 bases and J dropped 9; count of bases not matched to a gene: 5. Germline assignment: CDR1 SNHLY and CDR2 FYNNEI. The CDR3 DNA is TGTGCCGGTGGACTAGCGGGAGGGTCTGAGCAGTTCTTC. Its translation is CAGGLAGGSEQFF.

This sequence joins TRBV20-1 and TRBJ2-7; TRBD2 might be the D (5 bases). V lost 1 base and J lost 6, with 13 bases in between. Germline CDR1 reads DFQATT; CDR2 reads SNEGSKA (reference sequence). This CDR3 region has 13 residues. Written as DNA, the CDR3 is TGCAGTGCTAGAGTTCCGACTATACCCGAGCAGTACTTC. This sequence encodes CSARVPTIPEQYF.

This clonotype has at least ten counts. The CDR3 bases are TGTGCCAGCAGCCACTCGGGGGCCGCTTCCTACAATGAGCAGTTCTTC. Protein: CASSHSGAASYNEQFF. The chain has TRBV7-3 and TRBJ2-1; D is possibly TRBD1 or TRBD2 (6 bases each). The germline V gene encodes CDR1 SGHTA and CDR2 FQGTGA. The CDR3 extends over 16 amino acids. V gave up 5 bases and J gave up 1 base, with 15 bases separating them.

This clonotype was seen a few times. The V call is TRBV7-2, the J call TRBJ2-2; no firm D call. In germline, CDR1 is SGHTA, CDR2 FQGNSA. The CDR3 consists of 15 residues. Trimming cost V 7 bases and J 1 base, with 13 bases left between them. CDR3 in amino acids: CASTPVLGNTGELFF. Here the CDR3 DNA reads TGTGCCAGCACCCCTGTATTGGGGAACACCGGGGAGCTGTTTTTT.

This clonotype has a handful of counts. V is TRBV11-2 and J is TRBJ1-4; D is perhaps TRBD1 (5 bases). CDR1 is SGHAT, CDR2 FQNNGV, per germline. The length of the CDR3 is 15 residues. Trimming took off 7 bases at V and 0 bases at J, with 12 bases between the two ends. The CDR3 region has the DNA TGTGCCAGCAAAGGGGTTAGGGCAACTAATGAAAAACTGTTTTTT. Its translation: CASKGVRATNEKLFF.

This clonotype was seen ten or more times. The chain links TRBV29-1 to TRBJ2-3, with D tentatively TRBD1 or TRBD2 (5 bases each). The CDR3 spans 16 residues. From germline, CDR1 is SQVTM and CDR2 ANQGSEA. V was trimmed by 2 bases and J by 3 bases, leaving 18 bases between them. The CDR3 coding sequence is TGCAGCGTTGAAAGGGGTAGTGGCAGGGAGACAGATACGCAGTATTTT. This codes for CSVERGSGRETDTQYF.

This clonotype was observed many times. The CDR3 region has the DNA TGTGCCAGCAGCTCCCGGGGCCACTCCTACGAGCAGTACTTC. Its protein is CASSSRGHSYEQYF. The genes are TRBV12-3 or TRBV12-4 and TRBJ2-7, with D perhaps being TRBD1 or TRBD2 (5 bases each). CDR3 length: 14 residues. V was trimmed by 6 bases and J by 0 bases, leaving 12 bases between them.

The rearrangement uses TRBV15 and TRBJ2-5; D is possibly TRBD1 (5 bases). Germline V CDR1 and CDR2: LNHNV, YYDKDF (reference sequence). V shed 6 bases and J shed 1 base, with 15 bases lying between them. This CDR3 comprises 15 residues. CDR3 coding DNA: TGTGCCACCAGAAAAGTGGGGCAGCGCCAAGAGACCCAGTACTTC. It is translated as CATRKVGQRQETQYF.

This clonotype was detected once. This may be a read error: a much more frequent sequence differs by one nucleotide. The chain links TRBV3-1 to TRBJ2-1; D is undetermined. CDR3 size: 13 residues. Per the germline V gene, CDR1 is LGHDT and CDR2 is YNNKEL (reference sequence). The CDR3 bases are TGTGCCAGCGGCCAAGAATGGCTCAATGAGCAGTTCTTC. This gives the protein CASGQEWLNEQFF.

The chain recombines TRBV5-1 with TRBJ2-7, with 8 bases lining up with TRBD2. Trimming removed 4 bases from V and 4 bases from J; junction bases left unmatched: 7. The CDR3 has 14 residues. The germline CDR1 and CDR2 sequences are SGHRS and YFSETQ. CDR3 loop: CASSGPGLEYEQYF. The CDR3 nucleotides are TGCGCCAGCAGCGGACCGGGACTAGAGTACGAGCAGTACTTC.

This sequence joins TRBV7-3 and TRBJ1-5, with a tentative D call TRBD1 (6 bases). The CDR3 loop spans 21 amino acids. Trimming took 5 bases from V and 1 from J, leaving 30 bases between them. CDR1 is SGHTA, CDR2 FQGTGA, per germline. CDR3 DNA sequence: TGTGCCAGCAGCGAAACCAGGACTAGCGGGGGGGCCCCTAGGAGCAATCAGCCCCAGCATTTT. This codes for CASSETRTSGGAPRSNQPQHF.

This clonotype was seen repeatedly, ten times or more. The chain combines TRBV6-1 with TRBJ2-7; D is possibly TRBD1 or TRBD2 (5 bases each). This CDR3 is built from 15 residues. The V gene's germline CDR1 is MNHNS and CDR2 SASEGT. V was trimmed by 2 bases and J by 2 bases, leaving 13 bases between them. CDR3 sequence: CASSESGTLPYEQYF. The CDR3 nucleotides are TGTGCCAGCAGTGAAAGTGGGACCCTTCCCTACGAGCAGTACTTC.

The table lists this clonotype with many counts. This CDR3 reads CASSRGPQEDTQYF. CDR3 nucleotide sequence: TGTGCCAGCAGTAGGGGGCCTCAGGAAGATACGCAGTATTTT. This chain connects TRBV11-3 to TRBJ2-3; 7 nucleotides line up with TRBD1. V lost 6 bases to trimming and J lost 5 bases; unmatched junction nucleotides: 8. The CDR3 length is 14 residues. Germline loops: CDR1 SGHNT, CDR2 YENEEA.

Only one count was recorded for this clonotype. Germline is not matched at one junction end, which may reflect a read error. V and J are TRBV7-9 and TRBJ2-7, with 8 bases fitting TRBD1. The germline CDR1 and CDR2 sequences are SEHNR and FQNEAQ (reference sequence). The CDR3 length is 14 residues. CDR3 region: CAGSPRTGTYEQYF. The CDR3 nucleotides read TGTGCCGGCAGCCCTCGGACAGGGACCTACGAGCAGTACTTC.